Each of the 32 T cell receptor beta chains below was sequenced from the same sample in a study of CD8 T cells in Susac syndrome. RNA totalling about 0.45 to 1 ug underwent reverse transcription with random hexamers. Each CDR3 protein gets one entry after TCRdb re-called the immunoSEQ multiplex PCR reads with MiXCR. The data show about 160,000 distinct CDR3 sequences, approximately 90% seen once. The specimen sequenced was CD4+ T cells from PBMCs. Receptors were obtained from a human donor in good health.

This chain links TRBV29-1 with TRBJ2-3; 7 bases fit TRBD2. Losses at the gene ends were 4 bases for V and 1 base for J; bases not matched to a gene: 20. Germline CDR1 and CDR2: SQVTM and ANQGSEA. CDR3 length equals 19 residues. Written as DNA, the CDR3 is TGCAGCGTTGGTGTAGGGGCAGATAGAAGCGGGGACCGCACAGATACGCAGTATTTT. Protein: CSVGVGADRSGDRTDTQYF.

The gene calls are TRBV30 and TRBJ1-1; TRBD1 might be the D (6 bases). V was shortened by 4 bases and J by 3 bases, with 24 bases between the two germline ends. Looked up from germline, CDR1 is GTSNPN and CDR2 is SVGIG (reference sequence). This CDR3 region has 17 residues. The CDR3 region is CAWNRHPVQGSDTEAFF. The CDR3 nucleotides read TGTGCCTGGAATCGGCACCCTGTACAGGGATCCGACACTGAAGCTTTCTTT.

This clonotype has just one count. This chain uses TRBV29-1 with TRBJ1-3; D not resolved. The CDR3 loop spans 13 amino acids. V was trimmed by 2 bases and J by 4 bases, leaving 9 bases between them. Germline V lookup: CDR1 SQVTM, CDR2 ANQGSEA. CDR3 sequence: CSVEKGLGNTIYF. Written as DNA, the CDR3 is TGCAGCGTTGAAAAAGGGTTAGGAAACACCATATATTTT.

This sequence joins TRBV28 and TRBJ2-7; the D is unclear. The CDR3 is made up of 12 amino acids. Trimming cost V 4 bases and J 5 bases, with 9 bases left between them. Germline V gene data show CDR1 as MDHEN and CDR2 as SYDVKM. CDR3 in amino acids: CASSSGRNEQYF. The CDR3, as DNA: TGTGCCAGCAGTTCAGGCAGAAACGAGCAGTACTTC.

This chain uses TRBV30 with TRBJ1-2; D may be TRBD1 (5 bases). V was trimmed by 0 bases and J by 6 bases, leaving 8 bases between them. CDR3 length: 12 amino acids. Germline V gene lookup returns CDR1 GTSNPN and CDR2 SVGIG (reference sequence). The CDR3 sequence: CAWSVRGDGYTF. CDR3 coding DNA: TGTGCCTGGAGTGTACGAGGGGATGGCTACACCTTC.

CDR3 sequence: CASAGGGYEQFF. As DNA, the CDR3 is TGTGCCAGCGCAGGCGGGGGCTATGAGCAGTTCTTC. The chain couples TRBV6-6 to TRBJ2-1; TRBD2 is a possible D gene (7 bases). The CDR3 is 12 residues long. Looked up from germline, CDR1 is MNHNY and CDR2 is SVGAGI (reference sequence). Trimming shortened V by 8 bases and J by 8 bases, and 13 bases separated the two germline ends.

V gene TRBV18 combines with J gene TRBJ2-2; D gene uncertain. Trimming removed 1 base from V and 0 bases from J, with 3 bases in between. Germline V gene sequence: CDR1 KGHSH, CDR2 LQKENI. The CDR3 length is 14 residues. In DNA, the CDR3 is TGTGCCAGCTCACCACAGGCGAACACCGGGGAGCTGTTTTTT. Translating it yields CASSPQANTGELFF.

The table lists this clonotype with a count of one. The rearrangement uses TRBV4-2 and TRBJ2-7; possibly TRBD2 for D (6 bases). V was cut by 4 bases and J by 4 bases, with 17 bases left in between. The CDR3 has 15 residues. Per the germline V gene, CDR1 is LGHNA and CDR2 is YNFKEQ. CDR3 loop: CASSRQATGAYEQYF. DNA of the CDR3: TGTGCCAGCAGCCGCCAAGCAACGGGAGCATACGAGCAGTACTTC.

The chain couples TRBV20-1 to TRBJ2-3; TRBD2 matches at 10 bases. This CDR3 comprises 15 residues. Germline assignment: CDR1 DFQATT and CDR2 SNEGSKA (reference sequence). V lost 4 bases and J lost 5; bases outside the gene matches: 9. CDR3 sequence: CSATTSGKRGDTQYF. The DNA for the CDR3 is TGCAGTGCTACCACTAGCGGGAAACGAGGAGATACGCAGTATTTT.

This clonotype was seen only a few times. The chain links TRBV19 to TRBJ2-3; TRBD2 agrees at 9 bases. The CDR3 sequence is 15 residues long. Trimming cost V 5 bases and J 4 bases; bases outside gene matches: 7. Germline values: CDR1 LNHDA, CDR2 SQIVND (reference sequence). CDR3 residues: CASSPTSGGADTQYF. In nucleotides, the CDR3 is TGTGCCAGTAGTCCGACTAGCGGAGGGGCAGATACGCAGTATTTT.

The rearrangement joins TRBV6-5 to TRBJ1-2, with D perhaps matching TRBD1 (6 bases). Germline loops: CDR1 MNHEY, CDR2 SVGAGI. This CDR3 contains 14 residues. V was shortened by 6 bases and J by 3 bases, with 14 bases between the two germline ends. The CDR3 coding sequence is TGTGCCAGCAGAGCCCGAGGGGGTCACTATGGCTACACCTTC. Its protein is CASRARGGHYGYTF.

The genes are TRBV30 and TRBJ1-5; 7 bases fit TRBD1. Per the germline V gene, CDR1 is GTSNPN and CDR2 is SVGIG (reference sequence). The CDR3 contains 16 residues. The junction had 8 bases not matched to a gene; V was cut back by 2 bases and J by 1 base. The CDR3 coding sequence is TGTGCCTGGAGTCTGAAAGGGGGCTGGAGCAATCAGCCCCAGCATTTT. Translation gives CAWSLKGGWSNQPQHF. The variable domain in full, completed from reference TRBV30 and TRBJ1-5, reads SQTIHQWPATLVQPVGSPLSLECTVEGTSNPNLYWYRQAAGRGLQLLFYSVGIGQISSEVPQNLSASRPQDRQFILSSKKLLLSDSGFYLCAWSLKGGWSNQPQHFGDGTRLSIL.

The J gene is TRBJ2-5, the V gene TRBV4-3; D possibly corresponds to TRBD1 (5 bases). Germline V CDR1 and CDR2: LGHNA, YSLEER. CDR3 length: 14 residues. V shed 4 bases and J shed 1 base, with 10 bases lying between them. Here the CDR3 DNA reads TGCGCCAGCAGCCGCGACAGCCTCCAAGAGACCCAGTACTTC. Protein product: CASSRDSLQETQYF.

V and J are TRBV2 and TRBJ2-5; D is perhaps TRBD2 (6 bases). Germline-derived CDR1 and CDR2 are SNHLY and FYNNEI. The CDR3 runs 15 residues. The V gene lost 5 bases and the J gene lost 4 bases, with 17 bases spanning the gap. DNA for the CDR3: TGTGCCAGCAGTTATGTGGCGGGGCACAGAGAGACCCAGTACTTC. Its translation is CASSYVAGHRETQYF.

The chain has TRBV7-9 and TRBJ1-2; 9 bases map to TRBD1. V trimming: 7 bases; J trimming: 7 bases; junction bases outside the gene matches: 10. CDR3 size: 14 residues. Germline values: CDR1 SEHNR, CDR2 FQNEAQ (reference sequence). CDR3 in DNA: TGTGCCAGCAACCGCCGGGGGGACAGGGCTGGCTACACCTTC. This gives the protein CASNRRGDRAGYTF.

This clonotype came up once. The chain has TRBV19 and TRBJ2-5, with D maybe TRBD1 (6 bases). The CDR3 runs to 14 residues. CDR1 is LNHDA and CDR2 is SQIVND in the germline V gene (reference sequence). Trimming took 6 bases from V and 4 from J, leaving 15 bases between them. CDR3 in DNA: TGTGCCAGTAGACCCGAACAGGGCAGAGAGACCCAGTACTTC. It encodes CASRPEQGRETQYF.

This chain uses TRBV7-7 with TRBJ2-5; weak D call: TRBD2 (6 bases). CDR1 is SSHAT, CDR2 FNYEAQ, per germline (reference sequence). There are 13 residues in the CDR3. CDR3 nucleotide sequence: TGTGCTAGCTCTCGACGGGAGCAAGAGACCCAGTACTTC. This sequence encodes CASSRREQETQYF.

CDR3 bases: TGTGCCAGCAGCTCACAGATTTTCGGAAACACCATATATTTT. Translation: CASSSQIFGNTIYF. This chain uses TRBV7-2 with TRBJ1-3; D not resolved. There are 14 residues in the CDR3. CDR1 and CDR2 from the germline V gene are SGHTA and FQGNSA. The V end lost 4 bases, the J end lost 4 bases, and 11 bases lay between the germline ends.

The rearrangement uses TRBV10-3 and TRBJ2-5; 11 bases are a match to TRBD1. Germline values: CDR1 ENHRY, CDR2 SYGVKD. This CDR3 spans 14 amino acids. After removal of 11 bases from V and 5 bases from J, the junction contained 10 bases not matched to a gene. CDR3: CASSGGQGGETQYF. CDR3 sequence (DNA): TGTGCCTCCTCTGGGGGACAGGGGGGGGAGACCCAGTACTTC.

V gene TRBV6-1 combines with J gene TRBJ2-1, with TRBD2 matching 9 bases. V was pared by 3 bases and J by 0 bases, with 6 bases of the junction left unmatched. This CDR3 spans 17 amino acids. Germline CDR1 reads MNHNS; CDR2 reads SASEGT. CDR3 loop: CASSDLAGSSSYNEQFF. The DNA of the CDR3 is TGTGCCAGCAGTGACCTAGCGGGGAGCAGCTCCTACAATGAGCAGTTCTTC.

In its sample, this clonotype was seen once. The chain uses TRBV28 and TRBJ1-1; D gene uncertain. Germline V gene lookup returns CDR1 MDHEN and CDR2 SYDVKM. This CDR3 has 15 residues. With 7 bases removed from V and 0 bases from J, the gap between germline ends came to 15 bases. CDR3 loop: CASTRFGRLNTEAFF. Written as DNA, the CDR3 is TGTGCCAGCACTCGTTTTGGGAGATTGAACACTGAAGCTTTCTTT.

The gene calls are TRBV19 and TRBJ1-2, with TRBD1 as a possible D gene (6 bases). The V gene lost 4 bases and the J gene lost 1 base, with 7 bases spanning the gap. Germline V gives CDR1 LNHDA, CDR2 SQIVND (reference sequence). The CDR3 sequence is 13 residues long. This CDR3 reads CASSKQGNYGYTF. The CDR3, as DNA: TGTGCCAGTAGTAAACAGGGTAACTATGGCTACACCTTC.

The J gene is TRBJ1-2, the V gene TRBV29-1; 9 nucleotides line up with TRBD1. This CDR3 has 15 residues. The germline V gene has CDR1 SQVTM and CDR2 ANQGSEA. Trimming at V came to 4 bases and at J to 2 bases, leaving 8 bases not matched to a gene. The DNA for the CDR3 is TGCAGCGTTGTTACCGGGACAGGGAAAAACTATGGCTACACCTTC. Its translation is CSVVTGTGKNYGYTF.

The V gene is TRBV5-1, the J gene TRBJ2-5; TRBD1 agrees at 7 bases. V lost 5 bases to trimming and J lost 2 bases; unmatched junction nucleotides: 9. CDR1 SGHRS and CDR2 YFSETQ come from the germline V gene. The CDR3 is 15 amino acids. The CDR3 sequence: CASRGGPGQQETQYF. CDR3 nucleotides: TGCGCCAGCAGAGGGGGCCCGGGACAGCAAGAGACCCAGTACTTC.

The chain is built from TRBV10-3 and TRBJ2-5; 8 bases agree with TRBD1. The CDR3 spans 13 residues. Germline V gives CDR1 ENHRY, CDR2 SYGVKD. The J segment lost 5 bases and the V segment lost 11 bases, leaving 10 bases of the junction unmatched. The CDR3 bases are TGTGCCGCAAAGACAGGGGCCGCTGAGACCCAGTACTTC. Translated: CAAKTGAAETQYF.

V usage is TRBV10-3 and J usage is TRBJ2-7, with D perhaps TRBD1 (6 bases). Deletions cut 10 bases from V and 2 bases from J, with 21 bases between. CDR1 and CDR2 from the germline V gene are ENHRY and SYGVKD. This CDR3 spans 15 amino acids. The CDR3 DNA follows: TGTGCCACCTACCCAAGACGGGACACAGCCTACGAGCAGTACTTC. Amino acids: CATYPRRDTAYEQYF.

V and J are TRBV9 and TRBJ2-7; 8 bases are shared with TRBD2. Germline loops: CDR1 SGDLS, CDR2 YYNGEE. The CDR3 runs 13 residues. V lost 0 bases to trimming and J lost 6 bases; unmatched junction nucleotides: 2. Written as DNA, the CDR3 is TGTGCCAGCAGCGTAGATGCGGGGGGCGAGCAGTACTTC. Its translation: CASSVDAGGEQYF. Full variable domain (rest looked up from reference TRBV9 and TRBJ2-7): DSGVTQTPKHLITATGQRVTLRCSPRSGDLSVYWYQQSLDQGLQFLIQYYNGEERAKGNILERFSAQQFPDLHSELNLSSLELGDSALYFCASSVDAGGEQYFGPGTRLTVT.

The chain has TRBV5-1 and TRBJ1-5, with D perhaps matching TRBD1 (6 bases). V lost 2 bases to trimming and J lost 3 bases, with 12 bases between them. The CDR3 contains 15 residues. Germline assignment: CDR1 SGHRS and CDR2 YFSETQ. The CDR3: CASSFSDSINQPQHF. The CDR3 nucleotides read TGCGCCAGCAGCTTTTCGGACAGCATCAATCAGCCCCAGCATTTT.

The chain couples TRBV5-4 to TRBJ2-1; maybe TRBD2 (6 bases). The CDR3 runs to 15 residues. The germline V gene has CDR1 SGHNT and CDR2 YYREEE (reference sequence). V lost 1 base and J 5 bases, leaving 13 bases between the germline ends. In DNA, the CDR3 is TGTGCCAGCAGCTTGAAGAGCGGGTGGGACAATGAGCAGTTCTTC. Amino acids: CASSLKSGWDNEQFF.

J is TRBJ2-1 and V is TRBV12-3 or TRBV12-4; TRBD2 matches at 9 bases. V shed 5 bases, J shed 10 bases, and the junction held 15 bases outside the gene matches. This CDR3 is 16 amino acids long. The CDR3 nucleotides are TGTGCCAGCAGTCCATACTCCGGGACTAGCATCAGGGAGCAGTTCTTC. Residues: CASSPYSGTSIREQFF.

This clonotype came up once. The chain carries TRBV29-1 and TRBJ2-2; D remains ambiguous. The CDR3 consists of 13 residues. Germline loops: CDR1 SQVTM, CDR2 ANQGSEA. DNA of the CDR3: TGCATCACGAAGGTCCCGAACACCGGGGAGCTGTTTTTT. The encoded protein is CITKVPNTGELFF.

The chain joins TRBV18 to TRBJ1-2; tentatively, D is TRBD1 (5 bases). Germline CDR1 KGHSH, CDR2 LQKENI. This CDR3 contains 14 residues. With 5 bases removed from V and 1 base from J, the gap between germline ends came to 11 bases. CDR3 sequence: CASSIQGYNYGYTF. DNA of the CDR3: TGTGCCAGCTCAATCCAGGGTTATAACTATGGCTACACCTTC. The variable domain in full, completed from reference TRBV18 and TRBJ1-2, reads NAGVMQNPRHLVRRRGQEARLRCSPMKGHSHVYWYRQLPEEGLKFMVYLQKENIIDESGMPKERFSAEFPKEGPSILRIQQVVRGDSAAYFCASSIQGYNYGYTFGSGTRLTVV.